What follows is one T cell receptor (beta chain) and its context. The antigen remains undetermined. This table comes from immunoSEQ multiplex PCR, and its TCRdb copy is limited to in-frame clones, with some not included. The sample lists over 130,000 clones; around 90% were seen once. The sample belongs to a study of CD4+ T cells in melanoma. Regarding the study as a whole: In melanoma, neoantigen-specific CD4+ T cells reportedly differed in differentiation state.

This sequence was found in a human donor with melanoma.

This CDR3 is CASSSWDRADNEQFF. DNA for the CDR3: TGTGCCAGCAGCTCCTGGGACAGGGCAGACAATGAGCAGTTCTTC. This chain joins TRBV5-4 and TRBJ2-1, with 9 nucleotides matching TRBD1. The CDR3 is 15 residues long. V lost 3 bases and J lost 5; bases outside the gene matches: 6. Germline-derived CDR1 and CDR2 are SGHNT and YYREEE (reference sequence).